Shown below are 19 T cell receptor beta chains from a single sample sequenced in a study of cytomegalovirus exposure and HLA in healthy donors. Sequencing used immunoSEQ multiplex PCR; TCRdb keeps in-frame clones, though not all of them. The data hold over 200,000 clones, with 85% to 90% observed a single time. Sequenced sample: PBMCs. These receptors all come from a young woman in good health and CMV-seronegative.

A few counts support this clone. The chain combines TRBV11-2 with TRBJ1-5; weak D call: TRBD1 (5 bases). V was trimmed by 5 bases and J by 7 bases, leaving 12 bases between them. Germline loops: CDR1 SGHAT, CDR2 FQNNGV. The length of the CDR3 is 13 residues. The CDR3 spells CASSPRTGQPQHF. In DNA, the CDR3 is TGTGCCAGCAGCCCCCGTACAGGACAGCCCCAGCATTTT. Based on the CDR3 plus reference TRBV11-2 and TRBJ1-5, the full variable domain is EAGVAQSPRYKIIEKRQSVAFWCNPISGHATLYWYQQILGQGPKLLIQFQNNGVVDDSQLPKDRFSAERLKGVDSTLKIQPAKLEDSAVYLCASSPRTGQPQHFGDGTRLSIL.

The chain combines TRBV7-9 with TRBJ2-1; TRBD2 matches 14 bases. The CDR3 runs to 18 residues. Germline V gives CDR1 SEHNR, CDR2 FQNEAQ (reference sequence). Losses at the gene ends were 5 bases for V and 3 bases for J; bases not matched to a gene: 9. CDR3 sequence: CASSPGLAGGPFYNEQFF. The DNA of the CDR3 is TGTGCCAGCAGCCCCGGACTAGCGGGGGGTCCATTCTACAATGAGCAGTTCTTC. Supplemented by reference TRBV7-9 and TRBJ2-1, the full variable domain reads DTGVSQNPRHKITKRGQNVTFRCDPISEHNRLYWYRQTLGQGPEFLTYFQNEAQLEKSRLLSDRFSAERPKGSFSTLEIQRTEQGDSAMYLCASSPGLAGGPFYNEQFFGPGTRLTVL.

The chain is built from TRBV7-2 and TRBJ2-2; a possible D gene is TRBD2 (6 bases). The CDR3 covers 16 residues. Germline V CDR1 and CDR2: SGHTA, FQGNSA. The germline V and J ends were trimmed by 2 bases and 7 bases, with 17 bases remaining between them. The CDR3 DNA reads TGTGCCAGCAGCTTAACCCCGCGGAGGGAAGGCGGGGAGCTGTTTTTT. Protein: CASSLTPRREGGELFF.

V is TRBV27 and J is TRBJ1-4; possible D gene TRBD1, 6 bases. The V end was cut by 5 bases, the J end by 7 bases, with 17 bases between. Germline V CDR1 and CDR2: MNHEY, SMNVEV (reference sequence). The CDR3 runs to 15 residues. For the CDR3, the DNA is TGTGCCAGCAGTGGCCGGTGGGGACAAGGTGAAAAACTGTTTTTT. Protein sequence: CASSGRWGQGEKLFF.

The V and J genes are TRBV6-1 and TRBJ2-1, with D tentatively TRBD1 (6 bases). V was shortened by 4 bases and J by 1 base, with 14 bases between the two germline ends. Germline V gene lookup returns CDR1 MNHNS and CDR2 SASEGT. The CDR3 length is 16 residues. The chain's CDR3 is CASSAGRGHSYNEQFF. CDR3 bases: TGTGCCAGCAGTGCTGGAAGGGGACATTCCTACAATGAGCAGTTCTTC.

This sequence joins TRBV5-1 and TRBJ2-2, with 7 positions matching TRBD2. V trimming: 3 bases; J trimming: 1 base; junction bases outside the gene matches: 9. The V gene's germline CDR1 is SGHRS and CDR2 YFSETQ. The length of the CDR3 is 17 residues. The CDR3 nucleotides are TGCGCCAGCAGCTACCGCCCTAGCGGAGAGAACACCGGGGAGCTGTTTTTT. Translated, it gives CASSYRPSGENTGELFF.

The V and J genes are TRBV6-8 and TRBJ1-1; a weak D match, TRBD1 (5 bases). The CDR3 is made up of 18 amino acids. With 8 bases removed from V and 4 bases from J, the gap between germline ends came to 29 bases. Germline V gene data show CDR1 as MNHGY and CDR2 as SAAAGT. The CDR3 coding sequence is TGTGCCAGCCCCCCAGGGCAGGGAGGCGGGGAAGAGGCCACTGAAGCTTTCTTT. Translated, it gives CASPPGQGGGEEATEAFF.

The gene calls are TRBV7-9 and TRBJ1-5; D perhaps matches TRBD1 (5 bases). The V gene lost 1 base and the J gene lost 3 bases, with 10 bases spanning the gap. Germline loops: CDR1 SEHNR, CDR2 FQNEAQ (reference sequence). The CDR3 is made up of 15 amino acids. The CDR3 here is CASSLVGQVNQPQHF. CDR3 DNA sequence: TGTGCCAGCAGCTTAGTGGGGCAGGTCAATCAGCCCCAGCATTTT.

This clone was recorded only once. The V gene is TRBV2, the J gene TRBJ2-3, with 7 bases lining up with TRBD1. This CDR3 has 15 residues. Germline-derived CDR1 and CDR2 are SNHLY and FYNNEI. V was pared by 6 bases and J by 1 base, with 7 bases of the junction left unmatched. CDR3 in amino acids: CASSHDRAGTDTQYF. Here the CDR3 DNA reads TGTGCCAGCAGCCACGACAGGGCGGGCACAGATACGCAGTATTTT.

The genes are TRBV4-1 and TRBJ1-1; TRBD1 matches 7 bases. CDR3 length: 15 amino acids. Germline lookup yields CDR1 MGHRA and CDR2 YSYEKL. Trimming at V came to 2 bases and at J to 2 bases, leaving 5 bases not matched to a gene. DNA for the CDR3: TGCGCCAGCAGCCAATCCGGGACAGCCAACACTGAAGCTTTCTTT. It codes for CASSQSGTANTEAFF.

The chain recombines TRBV7-9 with TRBJ1-3; weak D call: TRBD1 (5 bases). V was trimmed by 5 bases and J by 0 bases, leaving 11 bases between them. The CDR3 length is 15 residues. Germline V lookup: CDR1 SEHNR, CDR2 FQNEAQ (reference sequence). The CDR3 nucleotides are TGTGCCAGCAGCCACGACGGGGGCTCTGGAAACACCATATATTTT. It translates to CASSHDGGSGNTIYF.

This sequence joins TRBV5-1 and TRBJ2-1, with 10 bases fitting TRBD2. The CDR3 runs to 16 residues. Germline CDR1 reads SGHRS; CDR2 reads YFSETQ. J was trimmed by 10 bases and V by 5 bases; bases with no gene match: 15. CDR3: CASRYGKLAGWREQFF. The CDR3 coding sequence is TGCGCCAGCAGGTACGGGAAACTAGCGGGATGGAGGGAGCAGTTCTTC.

The rearrangement uses TRBV6-5 and TRBJ2-5, with D tentatively TRBD1 (6 bases). The germline CDR1 and CDR2 sequences are MNHEY and SVGAGI. The CDR3 runs to 15 residues. V gave up 6 bases and J gave up 2 bases, with 16 bases separating them. CDR3: CASSTPQGGQETQYF. The CDR3 nucleotides read TGTGCCAGCAGCACCCCACAGGGTGGGCAAGAGACCCAGTACTTC.

The rearrangement links TRBV9 to TRBJ2-1; 8 bases are a match to TRBD2. The J segment lost 2 bases and the V segment lost 3 bases, leaving 10 bases of the junction unmatched. Looked up from germline, CDR1 is SGDLS and CDR2 is YYNGEE. The CDR3 covers 17 residues. The DNA for the CDR3 is TGTGCCAGCAGCGCCAAAGCTAGCGGGCCCACCTACAATGAGCAGTTCTTC. Its translation is CASSAKASGPTYNEQFF. Full variable domain (rest looked up from reference TRBV9 and TRBJ2-1): DSGVTQTPKHLITATGQRVTLRCSPRSGDLSVYWYQQSLDQGLQFLIQYYNGEERAKGNILERFSAQQFPDLHSELNLSSLELGDSALYFCASSAKASGPTYNEQFFGPGTRLTVL.

This chain uses TRBV23-1 with TRBJ1-5, with TRBD1 identical over 9 bases. TRBV23-1 is placed among ORFs of uncertain function. There are 16 residues in the CDR3. The V gene end was trimmed by 4 bases and the J gene end by 0 bases; junction bases not matched to a gene: 4. CDR3 residues: CASSPMDRGSNQPQHF. The CDR3 DNA follows: TGCGCCAGCAGTCCCATGGACAGGGGTAGCAATCAGCCCCAGCATTTT.

The V gene is TRBV7-9, the J gene TRBJ2-7; 7 bases agree with TRBD1. The CDR3 contains 14 residues. Germline V lookup: CDR1 SEHNR, CDR2 FQNEAQ (reference sequence). Germline trimming cut 5 bases from V and 0 bases from J; bases unmatched to any gene: 4. The DNA for the CDR3 is TGTGCCAGCAGCGGGGGACAGAGCTCCTACGAGCAGTACTTC. Its translation: CASSGGQSSYEQYF. Complete variable domain (other parts from reference TRBV7-9 and TRBJ2-7): DTGVSQNPRHKITKRGQNVTFRCDPISEHNRLYWYRQTLGQGPEFLTYFQNEAQLEKSRLLSDRFSAERPKGSFSTLEIQRTEQGDSAMYLCASSGGQSSYEQYFGPGTRLTVT.

The gene calls are TRBV18 and TRBJ2-7; 7 nucleotides line up with TRBD1. The ends lost 6 bases at V and 1 base at J; junction bases unmatched: 12. This CDR3 has 16 amino acids. The germline V gene encodes CDR1 KGHSH and CDR2 LQKENI. The CDR3 DNA reads as TGTGCCAGCTCCCCGGGGACGAGGACAGGTTCCTACGAGCAGTACGTC. This translates into CASSPGTRTGSYEQYV.

V usage is TRBV10-3 and J usage is TRBJ2-3; 8 bases line up with TRBD1. After removal of 9 bases from V and 0 bases from J, the junction contained 14 bases not matched to a gene. CDR3 length: 17 amino acids. Germline assignment: CDR1 ENHRY and CDR2 SYGVKD. In nucleotides, the CDR3 is TGTGCCATACAACCGGGAAAGGACAGGGCTAGCACAGATACGCAGTATTTT. This codes for CAIQPGKDRASTDTQYF.

The chain carries TRBV7-6 and TRBJ2-5; D perhaps matches TRBD2 (6 bases). The V gene lost 3 bases and the J gene lost 2 bases, with 13 bases spanning the gap. The CDR3 consists of 15 residues. Germline values: CDR1 SGHVS, CDR2 FNYEAQ. The DNA for the CDR3 is TGTGCCAGCAGCTTTAATAGCGGAAAACAAGAGACCCAGTACTTC. The encoded protein is CASSFNSGKQETQYF.